This TCR beta chain was obtained from a study of blood T cell repertoires in COVID-19. CDR1 is GTSNPN, CDR2 SVGIG, per germline (reference sequence). V shed 5 bases, J shed 1 base, and the junction held 4 bases outside the gene matches. This CDR3 comprises 13 residues. Individuals drawn from 24 US areas were roughly 18 to 89 years old. Clinical history reported by participants formed the basis on which cohorts were assigned. The study counted Cohort 3 donors as recovered given two negative PCRs, clearance, or symptom resolution. Assay used: immunoSEQ multiplex PCR; TCRdb lists only in-frame clones, some missing. In the table there are about 330,000 clones, 65% to 90% of which are singletons.

The source is a woman under 30 who had recovered from COVID-19. Sequenced input: PBMCs or T cells enriched from blood (not recorded which). The V and J genes are TRBV30 and TRBJ1-1; TRBD1 matches 7 bases. The CDR3 loop is CAWDRARNTEAFF. CDR3 nucleotides: TGTGCCTGGGACAGGGCGAGGAACACTGAAGCTTTCTTT.